Described below is a single T cell receptor (beta chain) sequence and its context. The antigen it recognizes is unknown. One base away there is no much larger clone; base qualities are not given. The collaborating institutions used their own protocols to collect whole blood in K2EDTA tubes. Collaborator samples were shipped for TCRbeta analysis as frozen whole blood, isolated PBMCs, or DNA extracted from either sample type. The data derive from a study of blood T cell repertoires in COVID-19 (dated by TCRdb to about 2020). Looking at the study overall: Samples covering the acute and convalescent phases of COVID-19 were provided by collaborators in the United States, Italy and Spain. The material from the prospective study consisted of cDNA or gDNA derived from T cells, B-cell-depleted T cells, or PBMCs. Subjects who had been exposed to COVID-19, were actively infected with it, or had recovered from it provided the deeply sampled blood TCRbeta repertoires that made up the dataset. The repertoires were released in a freely available public database intended as a resource for research on the immune response to SARS-CoV-2. Samples were obtained from the ongoing ImmuneRACE study (first 160 participants) and from 1,254 subjects provided by 6 global collaborators. A de-identified subject ID, COVID-19 status, age in years and sex were almost always included in the sample metadata. HLA class I and class II types, where available, came from metadata supplied by the sample provider rather than from assay-based typing.

TCRbeta CDR3 regions were amplified from genomic DNA using the immunoSEQ Assay, a bias-controlled multiplex PCR. The source study handled its data this way. The number of nucleated cells in each sample was estimated by amplification of reference gene primers within the assay. To quantify the absolute abundance of each unique TCRbeta CDR3 rearrangement, sequence reads were collapsed and filtered. For each sample, productive Simpson clonality was calculated as the square root of Simpson's diversity index across productive rearrangements. TCRdb limited this immuneACCESS table to in-frame rearrangements with V and J called. A share of clones is missing; checked studies link under half to unresolved V genes, and the rest is unexplained. The DNA gave D and trimming, while V, J and clone size come from that table. This sample comprises 100,000 to 150,000 clones, roughly three quarters of them detected only once. Over 1.5% of the sample rests with the top ten.

General findings and caveats noted by the study authors: Clinical and demographic metadata were provided uncurated, with the amount varying by source and participant.

CDR1 and CDR2, looked up from the germline V gene, are SGHRS and YFSETQ. The CDR3 goes from the cysteine to the phenylalanine over 14 residues. The CDR3 DNA has 42 bases and is translated from base 1. The germline V and J ends show losses of 0 bases and 4 bases respectively, and no gene match explains 2 bases of the junction. This sequence originates from a woman in her seventies with acute or convalescent COVID-19. Input material: peripheral blood. The rearranged segments are TRBV5-1 and TRBJ2-5; TRBD2 fits 8 bases in the junction. The CDR3 reads as follows: CASSLGLAGETQYF. The nucleotides are TGCGCCAGCAGCTTGGGGCTAGCGGGAGAGACCCAGTACTTC. The entire variable domain, with the stretches around the CDR3 drawn from the reference TRBV5-1 and TRBJ2-5 proteins, is KAGVTQTPRYLIKTRGQQVTLSCSPISGHRSVSWYQQTPGQGLQFLFEYFSETQRNKGNFPGRFSGRQFSNSRSEMNVSTLELGDSALYLCASSLGLAGETQYFGPGTRLLVL.